These 17 T cell receptor beta chains came from one sample sequenced in a study of cytomegalovirus exposure and HLA in healthy donors. The PCR ran on 60 Vbeta and 13 Jbeta primers. TCRdb's copy holds only in-frame clones and misses some; the assay was immunoSEQ multiplex PCR. This sample's clone table lists some 150,000 clones. The specimen sequenced was PBMCs. The receptors derive from a woman between 18 and 30 years old in good health and CMV-seropositive.

Comment on this clone: Other DNA sequences in this sample translate to the same CDR3. The rearrangement joins TRBV4-3 to TRBJ2-3; 9 bases line up with TRBD2. The CDR3 is 18 amino acids. Germline-derived CDR1 and CDR2 are LGHNA and YSLEER. V was clipped by 4 bases and J by 2 bases; unmatched bases: 13. This CDR3 is CASSRDTGAGGYTDTQYF. In nucleotides, the CDR3 is TGCGCCAGCAGCCGAGATACAGGGGCGGGAGGGTACACAGATACGCAGTATTTT.

The rearrangement uses TRBV7-2 and TRBJ2-5; D might be TRBD2 (6 bases). The CDR3 loop spans 14 amino acids. The germline gives CDR1 SGHTA, CDR2 FQGNSA. Trimming took off 2 bases at V and 4 bases at J, with 11 bases between the two ends. The DNA for the CDR3 is TGTGCCAGCAGCTTATTGTTGGGGGGAGAGACCCAGTACTTC. Amino acid sequence: CASSLLLGGETQYF.

The chain joins TRBV15 to TRBJ1-1, with no clear D. Per germline, CDR1 LNHNV and CDR2 YYDKDF (reference sequence). The CDR3 consists of 15 residues. Between the trimmed V and J ends, which lost 5 bases and 5 bases, there was a span of 18 bases. This CDR3 is CATSPMDSRGTEAFF. The CDR3 DNA reads as TGTGCCACCAGCCCAATGGACTCCCGAGGAACTGAAGCTTTCTTT. Drawing the rest from reference TRBV15 and TRBJ1-1, the complete variable domain is DAMVIQNPRYQVTQFGKPVTLSCSQTLNHNVMYWYQQKSSQAPKLLFHYYDKDFNNEADTPDNFQSRRPNTSFCFLDIRSPGLGDTAMYLCATSPMDSRGTEAFFGQGTRLTVV.

Notes on this clone: Other DNA sequences of this sample code for an identical CDR3. This chain joins TRBV6-5 and TRBJ2-5; possible D gene TRBD2, 5 bases. Germline V gene lookup returns CDR1 MNHEY and CDR2 SVGAGI. The length of the CDR3 is 13 residues. The germline V and J ends were trimmed by 0 bases and 5 bases, with 7 bases remaining between them. This CDR3 is CASSYSRGETQYF. The CDR3 nucleotides read TGTGCCAGCAGTTACTCACGAGGGGAGACCCAGTACTTC.

The chain carries TRBV11-3 and TRBJ2-5, with D possibly TRBD2 on 6 matching bases. Trimming cost V 4 bases and J 7 bases, with 19 bases left between them. CDR1 SGHNT and CDR2 YENEEA come from the germline V gene. The CDR3 has 15 residues. In DNA form, the CDR3 reads TGTGCCAGCAGCTCCGGGGGACTCTCCTCTAGGACCCAGTACTTC. Translated: CASSSGGLSSRTQYF. Variable domain in full (rest from reference TRBV11-3 and TRBJ2-5): EAGVVQSPRYKIIEKKQPVAFWCNPISGHNTLYWYLQNLGQGPELLIRYENEEAVDDSQLPKDRFSAERLKGVDSTLKIQPAELGDSAVYLCASSSGGLSSRTQYFGPGTRLLVL.

The rearrangement links TRBV19 to TRBJ1-2; a weak D match, TRBD1 (6 bases). The germline CDR1 and CDR2 sequences are LNHDA and SQIVND (reference sequence). Trimming removed 5 bases at V and 4 bases at J, with 17 bases between. CDR3 size: 15 residues. For the CDR3, the DNA is TGTGCCAGTAGTTTCGGACAGCCACCGGCCTATGGCTACACCTTC. This translates into CASSFGQPPAYGYTF.

The chain links TRBV19 to TRBJ2-1; tentatively, D is TRBD1 (6 bases). The V and J ends lost 3 bases and 7 bases respectively, with 13 bases between them. Germline CDR1 is LNHDA and CDR2 is SQIVND (reference sequence). The CDR3 consists of 14 residues. CDR3 sequence reads: CASSMLGGRNEQFF. The CDR3 nucleotides are TGTGCCAGTAGTATGTTAGGGGGTCGGAATGAGCAGTTCTTC.

The chain carries TRBV7-6 and TRBJ1-4; TRBD1 aligns across 8 bases. J was trimmed by 5 bases and V by 4 bases; bases with no gene match: 6. This CDR3 has 15 residues. Germline assignment: CDR1 SGHVS and CDR2 FNYEAQ. The CDR3 protein is CASSYGQGPNEKLFF. The CDR3 coding sequence is TGTGCCAGCAGCTATGGACAGGGTCCCAATGAAAAACTGTTTTTT.

This sequence joins TRBV2 and TRBJ2-2, with 9 nucleotides matching TRBD2. CDR3 length: 15 residues. The V gene's germline CDR1 is SNHLY and CDR2 FYNNEI. The V segment lost 10 bases and the J segment 5 bases; nucleotides outside the gene matches: 11. The CDR3 protein is CATRAGGVPTGELFF. CDR3 DNA sequence: TGTGCCACCAGAGCGGGAGGCGTTCCGACCGGGGAGCTGTTTTTT.

V is TRBV4-3 and J is TRBJ2-5; D tentatively fits TRBD1 or TRBD2 (5 bases each). With the DNA end fitting TRBJ2-7 better, the J assignment may be wrong. The germline V gene has CDR1 LGHNA and CDR2 YSLEER. The CDR3 covers 14 residues. Here the CDR3 reads CASSQDLGDYEQYF. DNA for the CDR3: TGCGCCAGCAGCCAAGATTTGGGGGACTACGAGCAGTACTTC.

The chain recombines TRBV5-4 with TRBJ2-6; D is possibly TRBD1 (5 bases). The CDR3 contains 15 residues. Germline assignment: CDR1 SGHNT and CDR2 YYREEE (reference sequence). Trimming took off 4 bases at V and 0 bases at J, with 8 bases between the two ends. CDR3 amino acids: CASSPQGSGANVLTF. CDR3 bases: TGTGCCAGCAGCCCCCAGGGCTCTGGGGCCAACGTCCTGACTTTC.

The rearrangement links TRBV25-1 to TRBJ2-5; the match to TRBD2 covers 9 bases. The CDR3 covers 15 residues. Trimming at V came to 5 bases and at J to 4 bases, leaving 8 bases not matched to a gene. The germline V gene encodes CDR1 MGHDK and CDR2 SYGVNS. CDR3 sequence reads: CASSSLAGKGETQYF. The CDR3 nucleotides are TGTGCCAGCAGTTCCCTAGCGGGAAAGGGAGAGACCCAGTACTTC.

Notes on this clone: The same CDR3 arises from other DNA sequences in this sample as well. This chain uses TRBV5-1 with TRBJ2-2; 9 bases fit TRBD1. This CDR3 contains 14 residues. V lost 4 bases, J lost 6 bases, and 4 bases stayed unmatched. Germline-derived CDR1 and CDR2 are SGHRS and YFSETQ. The CDR3 loop reads CASSLQGAPGELFF. The CDR3, as DNA: TGCGCCAGCAGCCTACAGGGGGCCCCCGGGGAGCTGTTTTTT.

CDR3 amino acids: CASGTGSQRGYEQYF. CDR3 nucleotides: TGTGCCAGCGGGACAGGGTCTCAAAGAGGATACGAGCAGTACTTC. This chain joins TRBV2 and TRBJ2-7, with 9 bases fitting TRBD1. V shed 8 bases, J shed 4 bases, and the junction held 12 bases outside the gene matches. CDR1 SNHLY and CDR2 FYNNEI come from the germline V gene. This CDR3 spans 15 amino acids.

V is TRBV27 and J is TRBJ2-5; 12 bases line up with TRBD1. Losses at the gene ends were 3 bases for V and 5 bases for J; bases not matched to a gene: 4. There are 15 residues in the CDR3. The germline gives CDR1 MNHEY, CDR2 SMNVEV (reference sequence). The chain's CDR3 is CASSFGTGGWETQYF. In nucleotides, the CDR3 is TGTGCCAGCAGTTTTGGGACAGGGGGCTGGGAGACCCAGTACTTC.

The genes are TRBV4-2 and TRBJ2-1; D perhaps matches TRBD2 (6 bases). Trimming took 4 bases from V and 0 from J, leaving 10 bases between them. The V gene's germline CDR1 is LGHNA and CDR2 YNFKEQ. This CDR3 contains 15 residues. The CDR3 DNA sequence: TGTGCCAGCAGCCCCACCGGGAGCTCCTACAATGAGCAGTTCTTC. Residues: CASSPTGSSYNEQFF.

V and J are TRBV7-8 and TRBJ1-2, with D perhaps matching TRBD1 (5 bases). CDR3 length equals 14 residues. Trimming stripped 1 base from V and 8 bases from J, with 14 bases between. CDR1 SGHVS and CDR2 FQNEAQ come from the germline V gene. The CDR3 nucleotides are TGTGCCAGCAGCTTAGGGCAGGGAAGTGGGGGCTACACCTTC. Amino acid sequence: CASSLGQGSGGYTF.